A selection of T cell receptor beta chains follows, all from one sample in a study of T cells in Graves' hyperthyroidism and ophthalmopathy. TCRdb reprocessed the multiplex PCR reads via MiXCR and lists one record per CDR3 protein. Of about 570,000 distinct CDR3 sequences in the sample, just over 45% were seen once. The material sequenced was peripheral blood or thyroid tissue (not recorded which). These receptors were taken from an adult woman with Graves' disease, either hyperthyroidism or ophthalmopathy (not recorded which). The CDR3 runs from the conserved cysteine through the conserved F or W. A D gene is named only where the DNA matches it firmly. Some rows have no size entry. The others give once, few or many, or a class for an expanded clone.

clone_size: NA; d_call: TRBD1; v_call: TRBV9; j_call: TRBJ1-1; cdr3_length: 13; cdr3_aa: CARTGATNTEAFF; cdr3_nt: TGTGCTAGGACAGGGGCGACGAACACTGAAGCTTTCTTT
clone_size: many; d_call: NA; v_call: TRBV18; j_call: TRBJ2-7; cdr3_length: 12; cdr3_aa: CASLPQTDTEYF; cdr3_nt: TGTGCCAGCTTACCTCAAACCGACACCGAGTACTTC
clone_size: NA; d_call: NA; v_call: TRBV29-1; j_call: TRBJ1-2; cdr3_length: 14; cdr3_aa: CSATTYTTNYGYTF; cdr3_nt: TGCAGCGCCACCACTTACACCACTAACTATGGCTACACCTTC
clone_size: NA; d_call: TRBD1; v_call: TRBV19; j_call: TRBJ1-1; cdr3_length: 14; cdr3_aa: CASSAGQGADEAFF; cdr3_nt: TGTGCCAGTAGTGCGGGACAGGGGGCTGATGAAGCTTTCTTT
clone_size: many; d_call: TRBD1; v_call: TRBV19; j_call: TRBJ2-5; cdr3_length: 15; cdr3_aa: CASSTRQGARETQYF; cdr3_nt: TGTGCCAGTAGTACCCGACAGGGGGCGCGGGAGACCCAGTACTTC
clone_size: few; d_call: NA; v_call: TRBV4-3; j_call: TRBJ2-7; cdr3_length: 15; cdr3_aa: CASSPLFQGELGQYF; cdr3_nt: TGCGCCAGCAGCCCTCTCTTCCAAGGGGAATTAGGGCAGTACTTC
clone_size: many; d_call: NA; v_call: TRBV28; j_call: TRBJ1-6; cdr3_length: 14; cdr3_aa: CASSFPQGGSPLHF; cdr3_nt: TGTGCCAGCAGTTTTCCTCAGGGTGGTTCACCCCTCCACTTT
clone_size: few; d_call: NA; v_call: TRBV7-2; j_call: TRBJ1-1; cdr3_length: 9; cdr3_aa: CASSPSTGF; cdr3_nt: TGCGCCAGCAGCCCGAGCACGGGGTTT
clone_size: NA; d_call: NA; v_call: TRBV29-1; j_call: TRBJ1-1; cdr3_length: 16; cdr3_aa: CSVVPLTRGAVTEAFF; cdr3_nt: TGCAGCGTTGTGCCGTTGACGCGGGGGGCCGTCACTGAAGCTTTCTTT
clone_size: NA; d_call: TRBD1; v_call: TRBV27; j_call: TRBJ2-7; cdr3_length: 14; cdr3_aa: CASSLRQGTYEQCF; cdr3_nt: TGTGCCAGCAGTTTAAGACAGGGGACCTACGAGCAGTGCTTC
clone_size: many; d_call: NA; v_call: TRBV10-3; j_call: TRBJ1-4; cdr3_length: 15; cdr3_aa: CAISESAATNEKLFF; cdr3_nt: TGTGCCATCAGTGAGTCAGCGGCAACTAATGAAAAACTGTTTTTT
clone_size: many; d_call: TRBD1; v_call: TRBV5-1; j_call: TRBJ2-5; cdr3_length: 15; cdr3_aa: CASSLGGQSQETQYF; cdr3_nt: TGCGCCAGCAGCTTGGGGGGACAGTCCCAAGAGACCCAGTACTTC
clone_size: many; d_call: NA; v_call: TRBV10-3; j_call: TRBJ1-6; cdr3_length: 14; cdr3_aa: CAIRMSSYNSPLHF; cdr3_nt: TGTGCCATCAGAATGAGCTCCTATAATTCACCCCTCCACTTT
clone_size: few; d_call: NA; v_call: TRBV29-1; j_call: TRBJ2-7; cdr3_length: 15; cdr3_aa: CSVRPGGASSYEQYF; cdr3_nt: TGCAGCGTTCGCCCAGGAGGGGCCTCTTCCTACGAGCAGTACTTC
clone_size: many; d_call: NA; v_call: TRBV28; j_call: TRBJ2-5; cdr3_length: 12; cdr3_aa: CASSLGQETQYF; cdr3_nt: TGCGCCAGCAGCTTGGGGCAAGAGACCCAGTACTTC
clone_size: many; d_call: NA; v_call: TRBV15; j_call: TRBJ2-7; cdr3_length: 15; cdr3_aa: CATSRQPRASYEQYF; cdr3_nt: TGTGCCACCAGCAGGCAACCGCGAGCGTCCTACGAGCAGTACTTC
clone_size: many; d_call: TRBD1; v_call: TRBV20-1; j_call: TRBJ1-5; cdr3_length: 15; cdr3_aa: CSASLGTGIDQPQHF; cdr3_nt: TGCAGTGCTAGCCTCGGGACAGGGATTGATCAGCCCCAGCATTTT
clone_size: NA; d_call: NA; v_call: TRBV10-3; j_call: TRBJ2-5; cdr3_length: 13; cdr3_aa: CAISESREETQYF; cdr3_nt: TGTGCCATCAGTGAGTCTAGGGAAGAGACCCAGTACTTC
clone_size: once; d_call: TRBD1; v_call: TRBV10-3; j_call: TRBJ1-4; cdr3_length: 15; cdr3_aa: CASSVTGEGFEKLFF; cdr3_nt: TGTGCCAGCAGTGTCACAGGGGAGGGGTTTGAAAAACTGTTTTTT
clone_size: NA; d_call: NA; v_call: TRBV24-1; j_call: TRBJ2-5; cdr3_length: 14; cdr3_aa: CAASDNGRRETQYF; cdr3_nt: TGTGCCGCCAGTGATAACGGACGGCGAGAGACCCAGTACTTC
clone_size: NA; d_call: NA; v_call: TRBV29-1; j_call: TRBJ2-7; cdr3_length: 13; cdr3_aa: CSVATGEGYEQYF; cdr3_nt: TGCAGCGTCGCCACAGGGGAGGGGTACGAGCAGTACTTC
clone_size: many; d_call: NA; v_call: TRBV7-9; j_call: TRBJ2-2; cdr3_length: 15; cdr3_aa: CASRRGLPNTGELFF; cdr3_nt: TGTGCCAGCAGGAGGGGACTCCCGAACACCGGGGAGCTGTTTTTT
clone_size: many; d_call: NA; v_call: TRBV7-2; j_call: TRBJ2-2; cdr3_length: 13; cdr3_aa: CASSRTSNGELFF; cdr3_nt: TGTGCCAGCAGCCGTACTAGTAACGGGGAGCTGTTTTTT
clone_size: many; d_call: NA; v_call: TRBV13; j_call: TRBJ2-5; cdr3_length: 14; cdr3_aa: CASSPLESKETQYF; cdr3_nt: TGTGCCAGCAGCCCATTAGAATCCAAAGAGACCCAGTACTTC
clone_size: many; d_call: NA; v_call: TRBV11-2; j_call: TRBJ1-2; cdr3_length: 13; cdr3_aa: CASSLNTNYGYTF; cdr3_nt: TGTGCCAGCAGCTTAAACACTAACTATGGCTACACCTTC
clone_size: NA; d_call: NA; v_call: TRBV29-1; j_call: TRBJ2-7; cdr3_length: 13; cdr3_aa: CSVEDPWAYEQYF; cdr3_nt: TGCAGCGTTGAAGATCCCTGGGCCTACGAGCAGTACTTC
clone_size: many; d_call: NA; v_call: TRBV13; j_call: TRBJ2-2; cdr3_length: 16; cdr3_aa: CASSLGAVGYTGELFF; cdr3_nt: TGTGCCAGCAGCTTAGGCGCAGTGGGCTACACCGGGGAGCTGTTTTTT